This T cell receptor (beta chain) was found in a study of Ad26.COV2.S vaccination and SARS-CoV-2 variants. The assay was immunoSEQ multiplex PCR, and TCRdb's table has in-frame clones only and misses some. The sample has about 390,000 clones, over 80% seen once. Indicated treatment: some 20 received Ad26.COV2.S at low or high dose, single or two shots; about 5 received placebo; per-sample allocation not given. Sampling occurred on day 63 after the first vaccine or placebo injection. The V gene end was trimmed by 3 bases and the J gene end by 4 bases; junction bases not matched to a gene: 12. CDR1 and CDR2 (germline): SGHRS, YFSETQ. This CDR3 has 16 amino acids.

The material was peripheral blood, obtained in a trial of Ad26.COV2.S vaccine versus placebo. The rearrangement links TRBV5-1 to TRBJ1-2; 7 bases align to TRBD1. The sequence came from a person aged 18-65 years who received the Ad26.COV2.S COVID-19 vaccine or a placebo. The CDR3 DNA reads TGCGCCAGCAGCTCCAACCTACAGGGGCTTGGCTATGGCTACACCTTC. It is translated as CASSSNLQGLGYGYTF.